The entry that follows covers one T cell receptor (beta chain) sequence. Its antigen is still unknown. The sample is drawn from a study of chemoradiotherapy in HPV16-positive cancers. Study as a whole: Two HPV16-positive patients' cells yielded candidate HPV-specific clones and common motifs. Regarding the study as a whole: The functional HPV-specific definition rests on just two HPV16-positive patients. During treatment, candidate HPV-specific clones and E7-related motifs expanded in tumor.

This CDR3 has 13 amino acids. The ends were cut back, 4 bases at V and 1 base at J, with 8 bases in the middle. The germline CDR1 and CDR2 sequences are SEHNR and FQNEAQ (reference sequence). This table comes from immunoSEQ multiplex PCR, and its TCRdb copy is limited to in-frame clones, with some not included. In the table there are roughly 1,600 clones, approximately 80% of which are singletons. Sequenced here: tumor tissue, sampled from a patient who underwent chemoradiotherapy. The TCR sequence derives from a human donor with HPV-associated anogenital cancer. This sequence joins TRBV7-9 and TRBJ2-7; D is unresolved. The CDR3 sequence is CASSSGESYEQYV. Written as DNA, the CDR3 is TGTGCCAGCAGCTCTGGGGAATCCTACGAGCAGTACGTC.